What follows are 7 T cell receptor beta chains derived from one specimen sequenced in a study of Ad26.COV2.S vaccination and SARS-CoV-2 variants. The sample's treatment: over 15 received Ad26.COV2.S at low or high dose, single or two shots; roughly five received placebo; per-sample allocation not given. Samples were taken on day 63 after the first vaccine or placebo injection. The assay was immunoSEQ multiplex PCR, and TCRdb's table has in-frame clones only and misses some. The table records hundreds of thousands of clones, 88% of them present only once. The sequencing here drew on peripheral blood, taken in a trial of Ad26.COV2.S vaccine versus placebo. The origin of the receptors is a person aged 18-60 years who received the Ad26.COV2.S COVID-19 vaccine or a placebo.

The J gene is TRBJ2-2, the V gene TRBV5-4; perhaps D is TRBD1 or TRBD2 (5 bases each). The length of the CDR3 is 15 residues. Germline lookup yields CDR1 SGHNT and CDR2 YYREEE (reference sequence). Trimming shortened V by 4 bases and J by 7 bases, and 17 bases separated the two germline ends. The DNA of the CDR3 is TGTGCCAGCAGCCGAGGGCAGGGATCTGTCGGGGAGCTGTTTTTT. It translates to CASSRGQGSVGELFF.

V is TRBV4-1 and J is TRBJ1-2; possibly TRBD1 for D (5 bases). This CDR3 is built from 14 residues. Trimming removed 3 bases at V and 1 base at J, with 9 bases between. The V gene's germline CDR1 is MGHRA and CDR2 YSYEKL. The CDR3 DNA sequence: TGCGCCAGCAGCCAGGGGACGTTTAACTATGGCTACACCTTC. It translates to CASSQGTFNYGYTF.

The chain recombines TRBV9 with TRBJ2-4, with 7 positions matching TRBD1. This CDR3 has 14 amino acids. Germline CDR1 is SGDLS and CDR2 is YYNGEE. The ends lost 3 bases at V and 8 bases at J; junction bases unmatched: 8. The CDR3 DNA sequence: TGTGCCAGCAGCGCCACAGGGGCTCGGGACATTCAGTACTTC. Translated, it gives CASSATGARDIQYF.

The J gene is TRBJ1-3, the V gene TRBV4-1; D not resolved. This CDR3 has 14 residues. Germline assignment: CDR1 MGHRA and CDR2 YSYEKL. V lost 3 bases to trimming and J lost 2 bases, with 8 bases between them. The CDR3 nucleotides are TGCGCCAGCAGCCACCCATTAACTGGAAACACCATATATTTT. Protein product: CASSHPLTGNTIYF.

Sample share makes this clone medium-sized. The rearrangement joins TRBV6-2 or TRBV6-3 to TRBJ2-6, with TRBD2 as a possible D gene (5 bases). There are 15 residues in the CDR3. Trimming left V 6 bases short and J 1 base short, with 10 bases between. Germline V gives CDR1 MNHEY, CDR2 SVGEGT. CDR3: CASSSEGSGANVLTF. In nucleotides, the CDR3 is TGTGCCAGCAGCAGTGAGGGATCTGGGGCCAACGTCCTGACTTTC.

The sample holds one count of this clone. The V call is TRBV27, the J call TRBJ2-1; tentatively, D is TRBD2 (7 bases). V was cut by 4 bases and J by 6 bases, with 13 bases left in between. The V gene's germline CDR1 is MNHEY and CDR2 SMNVEV (reference sequence). The CDR3 extends over 14 amino acids. The CDR3, as DNA: TGTGCCAGCAGTTGGGGGGGGCGAGTCAATGAGCAGTTCTTC. It codes for CASSWGGRVNEQFF.

This sequence joins TRBV19 and TRBJ1-1, with D hard to call. The CDR3 totals 16 residues. V lost 3 bases and J 1 base, leaving 15 bases between the germline ends. The V gene's germline CDR1 is LNHDA and CDR2 SQIVND (reference sequence). The CDR3 here is CASSITLVPGNTEAFF. DNA of the CDR3: TGTGCCAGTAGTATTACGTTAGTCCCGGGGAACACTGAAGCTTTCTTT.